This T cell receptor (beta chain) was sequenced in a study of blood T cell repertoires in COVID-19 (dated by TCRdb to about 2020). With regard to the full study: Samples covering the acute and convalescent phases of COVID-19 were provided by collaborators in the United States, Italy and Spain. The material from the prospective study consisted of cDNA or gDNA derived from T cells, B-cell-depleted T cells, or PBMCs. The samples were drawn from two sources: the first 160 participants of the ongoing ImmuneRACE study, and 1,254 subjects contributed by 6 global collaborators. Nearly every sample came with metadata listing a de-identified subject ID, COVID-19 status, age in years and sex. The repertoires were made available in a free public database intended to serve as a resource for research on the immune response to SARS-CoV-2. Where HLA class I and class II types were available, the types were taken from metadata supplied by the sample provider, not from assay-based typing. The dataset comprised deeply sampled blood TCRbeta repertoires from subjects exposed to, actively infected with, or recovered from COVID-19.

The immunoSEQ Assay, a bias-controlled multiplex PCR, was used to amplify TCRbeta CDR3 regions from genomic DNA. The authors' pipeline ran thus. The number of nucleated cells in each sample was estimated by amplification of reference gene primers within the assay. To quantify the absolute abundance of each unique TCRbeta CDR3 rearrangement, sequence reads were collapsed and filtered. Productive Simpson clonality was computed per sample as the square root of Simpson's diversity index over productive rearrangements. TCRdb limited this immuneACCESS table to in-frame rearrangements with V and J called. A share of clones is missing; checked studies link under half to unresolved V genes, and the rest is unexplained. For V, J and clone size, that table is used; D and trimming come from the DNA. This sample is represented by under 250,000 clones; 70% to 85% of them were singletons. The leading ten clones occupy around 13% of the sample.

This clone was picked up one time. This clone's antigen is unknown. Base qualities are not provided; no much larger clone lies one nucleotide away. Each collaborating institution followed its own protocols to collect whole blood in K2EDTA tubes. Collaborator samples were shipped for TCRbeta analysis as frozen whole blood, isolated PBMCs, or DNA extracted from either sample type. The CDR1 and CDR2 encoded by the germline V gene are SGHRS and YFSETQ. V is cut by 0 bases and J by 8 bases, and the space between the germline ends is 8 bases. The CDR3 spans 12 residues, from the cysteine through the phenylalanine. Solely the CDR3 DNA is kept, with 36 bases framed from the first base. Beyond this particular receptor, the publication reports: The amount of clinical and demographic metadata varied by source and participant and was provided uncurated.

The sequence links TRBV5-1 to TRBJ1-2, with TRBD1 tentatively as D gene (5 bases match). The TCR was taken from a human donor in a cohort sampled during active COVID-19. The material sequenced was peripheral blood. Here is the DNA: TGCGCCAGCAGCTTGGCAGGGTGGGGCTACACCTTC. It encodes CASSLAGWGYTF.